This entry is about one T cell receptor (beta chain). The antigen it recognizes is unknown. There are no base qualities to consult, and no much larger clone falls within one base. This record belongs to a study of coeliac disease (dated by TCRdb to between 2021 and 2023). Looking at the study overall: Each coeliac patient was placed into one of three groups: newly diagnosed active disease, refractory coeliac disease type I, or disease controlled by a gluten-free diet. A patient counted as having refractory coeliac disease type I if there was no response to a gluten-free diet for over 12 months and the intraepithelial cells were immunophenotypically normal. Because high-resolution HLA typing was not available, biased TRBV7-2 usage was queried as a proof of principle. Next-generation sequencing of rearranged TRB and TRG CDR3 regions was used on small intestinal lymphocyte fractions taken from coeliac and non-coeliac patients. The goal was to describe the TR repertoires of small intestinal T cells in active coeliac disease, in refractory type I coeliac disease, and in coeliac disease treated with a gluten-free diet. The full study included some 30 patients: some 22 with serologically confirmed coeliac disease and 8 controls with non-small intestinal disorders. TRB sequencing succeeded for samples from around 28 subjects, including roughly 23 paired bulk unsorted intraepithelial and lamina propria cell samples.

Here is what the overall study found, with its caveats: The separation of intraepithelial from lamina propria cells did not yield high-purity fractions, so cross-contamination between compartments was possible. The approach was considered by the authors to be unsuitable for unbiased detection of gliadin-specific T cells, as gliadin-specific T cells are scarce and rarely shared between patients. Compared with controls, active coeliac intraepithelial and lamina propria samples had TRB and TRG repertoires of lower clonality, which suggests that diverse T cells were recruited. Published gliadin-specific TRB sequences were detected in about 55% of the 18 coeliac lamina propria samples but in only 1 of 6 controls. TRB repertoires were mostly private, with most amino acid sequences found in only one sample, and V-gene usage showed no significant difference between disease groups.

Receptors were amplified or captured by the immunoSEQ multiplex PCR assay. Using reverse primers that targeted J gene segments together with forward primers that targeted V gene segments, the TR loci were amplified in a multiplexed PCR. The amplified CDR3 regions were sequenced using the Illumina HiSeq System. The study's own analysis went as follows. A nearest-neighbour algorithm merged closely related reads to remove PCR and sequencing errors and collapse data into unique sequences. Two measures summarised the repertoires: clonality, and T cell density, defined as TR molecules per amount of genomic DNA input. CDR3 amino acid sequences present in at least 80% of unsorted samples were defined as public TRs and were then tested for differential abundance between coeliac and control samples. Every lamina propria sample was checked against a list of approximately 220 published gliadin-specific TRB sequences. Differences in clonality and density between disease groups were tested by Kruskal-Wallis tests, followed by Dunn post-tests. TCRdb took over this immuneACCESS table, retaining in-frame rearrangements with V and J assigned. Such tables are incomplete; in checked studies, under half of the missing clones stem from an unresolved V gene, and the remainder is unexplained. Clonal size and the V and J genes are those of that table, whereas D and trimming came from the DNA. For this sample there are 6,000 to 8,000 clones; approximately 72% appear just once. 5% to 7% of the sample goes to the ten largest clones.

Germline trimming: 3 bases from V, 4 bases from J; junction bases outside gene matches: 3. Taken from the germline V gene, the CDR1 and CDR2 loops are SGHRS and YFSETQ. There are 14 amino acids in the CDR3, from cysteine to phenylalanine inclusive. CDR3 DNA is the only sequence kept; it has 42 bases, read in frame from the first base. Aliquots of 400,000 to 550,000 cells were frozen in DMSO/FBS in liquid nitrogen, and one aliquot per fraction was used for sequencing. Endoscopy and small intestinal biopsy were performed in all 30 patients in the study. Once intraepithelial cells had been isolated, the leftover biopsy tissue was digested with collagenase to release lamina propria cells. Genomic DNA was extracted from frozen unsorted cell fractions with the Qiagen DNeasy blood extraction kit.

Rearrangement joined TRBV5-1 to TRBJ1-1, with 10 junctional bases fitting TRBD1. The TCR comes from a young man with celiac disease. Material for sequencing was lamina propria lymphocytes from the gut. The cell subset or site tag for this specimen amounts to: lamina propria cell (LPC) fraction of small intestinal biopsy. The nucleotides read TGCGCCAGCAGCTACGGACAGGGGGGCACTGAAGCTTTCTTT. It is translated as CASSYGQGGTEAFF.